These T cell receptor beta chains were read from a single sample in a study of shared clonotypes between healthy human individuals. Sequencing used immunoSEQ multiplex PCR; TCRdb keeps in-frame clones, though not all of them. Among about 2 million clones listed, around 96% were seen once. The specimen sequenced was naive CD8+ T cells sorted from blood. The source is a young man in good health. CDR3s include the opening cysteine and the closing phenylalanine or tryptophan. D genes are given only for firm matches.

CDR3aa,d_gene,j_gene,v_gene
CASSLIGRPEAFF,-,TRBJ1-1,TRBV4-3
CASTSSGEGGHEQFF,-,TRBJ2-1,TRBV10-2
CASRQTNLRTSGGSYNEQFF,TRBD2,TRBJ2-1,TRBV4-1
CAWSVSPYGYTF,-,TRBJ1-2,TRBV30
CASARGSGYNEQFF,-,TRBJ2-1,TRBV9
CASSVQGGDTEAFF,-,TRBJ1-1,TRBV6-1
CASSEGRVTGEQYF,-,TRBJ2-7,TRBV10-1
CASSYSWAGAGEKLFF,-,TRBJ1-4,TRBV6-5
CASSESIGLAELISSGYTF,-,TRBJ1-2,TRBV2
CAWAMDSTSYNEQFF,-,TRBJ2-1,TRBV30
CASSPLSGSSYNEQFF,-,TRBJ2-1,TRBV5-4
CASSLDRGGNEQFF,-,TRBJ2-1,TRBV5-4
CASSSTLGGANTEAFF,-,TRBJ1-1,TRBV5-1
CAISEWPSGGYEQYF,TRBD2,TRBJ2-7,TRBV10-3
CASSPGLAYSYEQYF,TRBD2,TRBJ2-7,TRBV4-1
CASSSSGAEYYGYTF,-,TRBJ1-2,TRBV5-4
CAWSDREQYF,-,TRBJ2-7,TRBV30
CASSLRDRGTDTQYF,TRBD1,TRBJ2-3,TRBV5-1
CASNPDTDTEAFF,-,TRBJ1-1,TRBV19
CASSPPGLAASEQYF,TRBD2,TRBJ2-7,TRBV5-1
CAISESTSGISTDTQYF,TRBD2,TRBJ2-3,TRBV10-3
CASSLGPSGNEQYF,-,TRBJ2-7,TRBV7-9
CASSGGLEETQYF,TRBD2,TRBJ2-5,TRBV27
CARSLGQGTYEQYF,-,TRBJ2-7,TRBV5-3
CASSEIQNTEAFF,-,TRBJ1-1,TRBV2
CAWSPTGGKTNYGYTF,-,TRBJ1-2,TRBV30
CASSLRGPSVLGEQFF,-,TRBJ2-1,TRBV7-2
CASSPTTDGGETQYF,TRBD2,TRBJ2-5,TRBV7-6
CASSVGQGVLYGYTF,TRBD1,TRBJ1-2,TRBV5-1
CASSLRLAGGPYEQYF,TRBD2,TRBJ2-7,TRBV5-1
CAWSHTRSGTDTQYF,-,TRBJ2-3,TRBV30
CASGSTEAFF,-,TRBJ1-1,TRBV28
CASSLGQGAYEQYF,TRBD1,TRBJ2-7,TRBV7-3
CASRLDRESTGELFF,TRBD1,TRBJ2-2,TRBV27
CASSLGQGAGQPQHF,TRBD1,TRBJ1-5,TRBV7-9
CASSVGGSTDTQYF,-,TRBJ2-3,TRBV9
CASSLAGGGYEQYF,-,TRBJ2-7,TRBV5-1
CASSLVTGGEETQYF,TRBD2,TRBJ2-5,TRBV7-2
CASSLPYEQYF,-,TRBJ2-7,TRBV28
CASSSTAHGLLEQYF,-,TRBJ2-7,TRBV28
CASSLTESSYEQYF,-,TRBJ2-7,TRBV2
CASSEPTGIRYEQYF,TRBD1,TRBJ2-7,TRBV6-1
CASSNSPEQFF,-,TRBJ2-1,TRBV27
CASSRGLGNEQFF,-,TRBJ2-1,TRBV9
CASSARQGHYTF,TRBD1,TRBJ1-2,TRBV27
CASSVEYTSNTEAFF,-,TRBJ1-1,TRBV9
CASPTGTGGDTEAFF,TRBD1,TRBJ1-1,TRBV2
CASSSPGQITGELFF,-,TRBJ2-2,TRBV18
CASSYSGSDYEQYF,-,TRBJ2-7,TRBV6-6
CASSVSWNTEAFF,-,TRBJ1-1,TRBV10-1
CASSLGAGGPYEQYF,TRBD2,TRBJ2-7,TRBV5-4
CASSLNSAYEQYF,-,TRBJ2-7,TRBV5-4
CASSLRLAGVPYNEQFF,TRBD2,TRBJ2-1,TRBV7-8
CASSLGADSAGLAYNEQFF,TRBD2,TRBJ2-1,TRBV11-3
CASSLEGGGADTQYF,TRBD2,TRBJ2-3,TRBV5-6
CASSGTAYEQYF,TRBD1,TRBJ2-7,TRBV27
CASSETRGGRGTIQYF,-,TRBJ2-4,TRBV6-1
CASSLAGLEGQGPDTQYF,TRBD1,TRBJ2-3,TRBV5-1
CASSDWGPFSGNTIYF,-,TRBJ1-3,TRBV6-1